These T cell receptor beta chains were read from a single sample in a study of CD8+CD57+ T cells in acquired aplastic anemia. TCRdb processed the reads anew with MiXCR; each CDR3 protein has one entry. Among some 120,000 distinct CDR3 sequences listed, about two fifths were seen once. The specimen sequenced was sorted CD4+, CD8+, or CD8+CD57+ T cells (not recorded which) from PBMCs. The receptors stem from a human donor with aplastic anemia. CDR3s include the opening cysteine and the closing phenylalanine or tryptophan. A D gene is named only where the DNA matches it firmly. Some rows have no size entry. The others give once, few or many, or a class for an expanded clone.

cdr3_nt cdr3_aa d_call clone_size j_call v_call
TGTGCCAGCAGCTACGGAGGGACTTTGGTTAATTCACCCCTCCACTTT CASSYGGTLVNSPLHF NA many TRBJ1-6 TRBV5-8
TGTGCCAGTAGTATCGAGAGGGGCGAAGCTTTCTTT CASSIERGEAFF NA many TRBJ1-1 TRBV19
TGTGCCAGCAGCTCCCCCGCAAGAGATACGCAGTATTTT CASSSPARDTQYF NA NA TRBJ2-3 TRBV7-3
TGCGCCAGCAGGGGTCAGCCCCAGCATTTT CASRGQPQHF NA NA TRBJ1-5 TRBV10-1
TGTGCCAGCAGCCAAGTCGACCGCTATGGCTACACCTTC CASSQVDRYGYTF NA many TRBJ1-2 TRBV14
TGCGCCAGCAGCCATCGTGGGACTAGCGGGGGGCCTCCCAACACCGGGGAGCTGTTTTTT CASSHRGTSGGPPNTGELFF TRBD2 NA TRBJ2-2 TRBV4-1
TGTGCCATGGGCCTTACAGGAGCTGGAAACACCATATATTTT CAMGLTGAGNTIYF NA many TRBJ1-3 TRBV10-3
TGTGCCAGCAGCTTCCACGAGCAGTACTTC CASSFHEQYF NA NA TRBJ2-7 TRBV7-3
TGTGCCAGCAGCGACGGGACAGGGGGGGCAGAGACCCAGTACTTC CASSDGTGGAETQYF TRBD1 NA TRBJ2-5 TRBV9
TGTGCCAGCAGCTTACTAGGTCAGGGAGGTGGCTACACCTTC CASSLLGQGGGYTF NA NA TRBJ1-2 TRBV7-3
TGTGCCAGCAGTTTAGGTCCCAGGCCCCAGCATTTT CASSLGPRPQHF NA NA TRBJ1-5 TRBV12-3/TRBV12-4
TGTGCCAGTAGTGTCGCAAGGGGCTACGAGCAGTACTTC CASSVARGYEQYF NA NA TRBJ2-7 TRBV19
TGTGCCAGCAGACCAGGGGGCCTGAACAATGAGCAGTTCTTC CASRPGGLNNEQFF TRBD1 few TRBJ2-1 TRBV28
TGTGCCAGCAGCCCCGTGTCGTGGTTCCGGACGGATTATGGCTACACCTTC CASSPVSWFRTDYGYTF NA once TRBJ1-2 TRBV11-1
TGTGCCAGTAGTTCCCAGGGGGCGCGGTACAATGAGCAGTTCTTC CASSSQGARYNEQFF TRBD1 many TRBJ2-1 TRBV19
TGTGCCAGCAGTCTTCTCGGGGGCAATCAGCCCCAGCATTTT CASSLLGGNQPQHF NA few TRBJ1-5 TRBV28
TGTGCCAGCAGCGTCGACGGGTTAAATTCACCCCTCCACTTT CASSVDGLNSPLHF NA many TRBJ1-6 TRBV7-6
TGTGCCAGCAGTTACTCATACCCCGGGGTGGGGGTCAGCACAGATACGCAGTATTTT CASSYSYPGVGVSTDTQYF NA few TRBJ2-3 TRBV6-2/TRBV6-3
TGTGCCAGCAGCCTGCCTCCCGGGACAGGGAAACGAGAGCAGTACTTC CASSLPPGTGKREQYF TRBD1 many TRBJ2-7 TRBV6-1
TGCGCCAGCAGCCAAGAGGTAGCCTACGAGCAGTACTTC CASSQEVAYEQYF NA many TRBJ2-7 TRBV4-3
TGCAGCGTTGTAGGGGGCGGGGAGACCCAGTACTTC CSVVGGGETQYF TRBD1 NA TRBJ2-5 TRBV29-1
TGTGCCAGCAGGGGACAGGGCCTAAGGTATGAGCAGTTCTTC CASRGQGLRYEQFF TRBD1 many TRBJ2-1 TRBV7-2
TGTGCCAGCAGCCTAGGAGTCGGCACTGAAGCTTTCTTT CASSLGVGTEAFF NA NA TRBJ1-1 TRBV7-2
TGCGCCAGCAGGAGCCTGGACGGGCTTGACAATGAGCAGTTCTTC CASRSLDGLDNEQFF NA many TRBJ2-1 TRBV10-2
TGTGCCAGCAGTGAAGTCACTCCGGGGCAGTCCTATGGCTACACCTTC CASSEVTPGQSYGYTF NA many TRBJ1-2 TRBV2
TGTGCCAGCAGCTCCTCCGCGGAATTTAACTATGGCTACACCTTC CASSSSAEFNYGYTF NA many TRBJ1-2 TRBV11-1
TGCGCCAGCAGCTCCCTCGGACCGGACACTGAAGCTTTCTTT CASSSLGPDTEAFF NA many TRBJ1-1 TRBV5-1
TGTGCCAGCAGTTTATCGAGCGGGACCTCCTACGAGCAGTACTTC CASSLSSGTSYEQYF TRBD2 NA TRBJ2-7 TRBV27
TGTGCCAGTAGTCCCTCGGGGGGGGGCTCCTACGAGCAGTACTTC CASSPSGGGSYEQYF TRBD2 NA TRBJ2-7 TRBV19
TGTGCCAGCAGCACGGGACAGGGTGAAGAGACCCAGTACTTC CASSTGQGEETQYF TRBD1 NA TRBJ2-5 TRBV9
TGCAGTGCTAGAGATAGAGGTCGGGGACTCTACGAGCAGTACTTC CSARDRGRGLYEQYF NA many TRBJ2-7 TRBV20-1
TGTGCCAGCAGGCGACAGGGAGGAGGGTACGAGCAGTACTTC CASRRQGGGYEQYF NA few TRBJ2-7 TRBV10-3
TGTGCCAGTAGTACAACCAGGGGTCTCGTTGGAAATCAGCCCCAGCATTTT CASSTTRGLVGNQPQHF NA many TRBJ1-5 TRBV19
TGTGCCAGCAGCTCACAGCCTAATTCACCCCTCCACTTT CASSSQPNSPLHF NA many TRBJ1-6 TRBV7-2
TGTGCCAGCAGTGAATATTCCGTGGGACCGAACACTGAAGCTTTCTTT CASSEYSVGPNTEAFF NA once TRBJ1-1 TRBV25-1
TGTGCCAGCAGCAGGACAGCAAACAATGAGCAGTTCTTC CASSRTANNEQFF NA NA TRBJ2-1 TRBV7-3
TGTGCCAGCAGCCAAGACGAGGGCAGGGTATATGGCTACACCTTC CASSQDEGRVYGYTF NA many TRBJ1-2 TRBV3-1
TGTGCCAGCGGGCGGGAGGAAACAGATACGCAGTATTTT CASGREETDTQYF TRBD2 NA TRBJ2-3 TRBV2
TGCGCCAGCAGCTTGGGGGACCGTTCTAATTCACCCCTCCACTTT CASSLGDRSNSPLHF NA many TRBJ1-6 TRBV5-1
TGTGCCAGCAGCTTAGAGGGACGTACAGATACGCAGTATTTT CASSLEGRTDTQYF NA many TRBJ2-3 TRBV7-9
TGTGCCAGCCAGACCGGGACTAGTAGTGAGCAGTACTTC CASQTGTSSEQYF TRBD2 NA TRBJ2-7 TRBV25-1
TGTGCCAGCATCCCTACAGGGCACACTGAAGCTTTCTTT CASIPTGHTEAFF NA NA TRBJ1-1 TRBV2
TGTGCCAGCATTCTCGACACCGGGGAGCTGTTTTTT CASILDTGELFF NA many TRBJ2-2 TRBV2
TGCAGCGTTGGTGGCAGTTCTAACTATGGCTACACCTTC CSVGGSSNYGYTF NA few TRBJ1-2 TRBV29-1
TGCGCCAGCAGCCAAGATCGAAGGTCGCACACCATATATTTT CASSQDRRSHTIYF NA many TRBJ1-3 TRBV4-3
TGTGCCAGCAGCGTAGTTTCCCAAGAGACCCAGTACTTC CASSVVSQETQYF NA many TRBJ2-5 TRBV9
TGTGCCAGCAGTTATCGCTCTGGGGGCAATCAGCCCCAGCATTTT CASSYRSGGNQPQHF NA many TRBJ1-5 TRBV6-5
TGCAGTGCTAGGGACGGACCTTGGGAATCCGACGAGCAGTACTTC CSARDGPWESDEQYF NA NA TRBJ2-7 TRBV20-1
TGTGCCAGCAGCCTTTCGACAGGGCAGTACGAGCAGTACTTC CASSLSTGQYEQYF TRBD1 many TRBJ2-7 TRBV7-2
TGCAGTGCTAGCCCCGCGACAGGGGTCGGCTCCTACGAGCAGTACTTC CSASPATGVGSYEQYF TRBD1 many TRBJ2-7 TRBV20-1
TGTGCCAGCAGCCGGGGACGTGGGGTCTCCTACGAGCAGTACTTC CASSRGRGVSYEQYF NA NA TRBJ2-7 TRBV7-2
TGCGCCAGCAGCTTGAATGCAGGGAGCACTGAAGCTTTCTTT CASSLNAGSTEAFF NA many TRBJ1-1 TRBV5-1
TGCAGTGCTAGCCTAGGGGGAGGTCGTAATGAGCAGTTCTTC CSASLGGGRNEQFF NA many TRBJ2-1 TRBV20-1
TGCGCCAGCAGCTTGGCCCAACTAGCGGGGGCCTACAATGAGCAGTTCTTC CASSLAQLAGAYNEQFF TRBD2 many TRBJ2-1 TRBV5-1
TGCAGTGGGTCAAGGACAGATACGCAGTATTTT CSGSRTDTQYF NA many TRBJ2-3 TRBV20-1
TGTGCCAGCAGCCCAAGCCTGACAGGCGGAAGTGAAAAACTGTTTTTT CASSPSLTGGSEKLFF NA NA TRBJ1-4 TRBV3-1